The clone carrying this T cell receptor beta chain was observed a few times. Its specificity is unknown. These data are taken from a study of a mutant IDH1 vaccine in newly diagnosed glioma. Overall study: Vaccination was launched 4-6 weeks after radiotherapy alone, or with temozolomide cycles.

As for time point: week 23, last vaccination. Vaccination used 300 ug of mutant IDH1 20-mer peptide per dose, with topical imiquimod. The germline V gene encodes CDR1 LGHNT and CDR2 FRNRAP. Trimming took off 6 bases at V and 2 bases at J, with 10 bases between the two ends. There are 13 residues in the CDR3. Clones were read by immunoSEQ multiplex PCR, and TCRdb kept only the in-frame ones, dropping some. The table shows around 19,000 clones, with approximately 82% occurring only once. This clonotype originated in a man aged 25-40 years with glioma. The sequencing here drew on PBMCs, taken from a glioma patient whose treatment included an IDH1 peptide vaccine. J is TRBJ1-1 and V is TRBV12-5; the D is unclear. The CDR3 loop is CASGGLLNTEAFF. In nucleotides, the CDR3 is TGTGCTAGTGGAGGGTTATTAAACACTGAAGCTTTCTTT.